A single TCR beta chain is shown here with its context. TCRdb reprocessed the 5' RACE reads with MiXCR, giving one entry per CDR3 protein. Here the sample spans 120,000 or so distinct CDR3 sequences, about a sixth being singletons. The sample originates from a study of T-cell memory formation after mild COVID-19. This CDR3 has 12 amino acids. CDR1 and CDR2 (germline): SQVTM, ANQGSEA. V lost 3 bases, J lost 4 bases, and 1 base stayed unmatched. The chain recombines TRBV29-1 with TRBJ2-3; 7 nucleotides match TRBD2. The source material was PBMCs or a T cell subset sorted from them (not recorded which). The sequence derives from an adult woman who had mild COVID-19 (a few samples of this study predate the infection). Cell type and time point are not known. In DNA, the CDR3 is TGCAGCGTTGACGGGGGGTCAGATACGCAGTATTTT. Residues: CSVDGGSDTQYF.